A selection of T cell receptor beta chains follows, all from one sample in a study of blood T cell repertoires in COVID-19. Data came from immunoSEQ multiplex PCR; TCRdb stores just in-frame clones and leaves some out. Among over 150,000 clones, roughly 84% were seen once, and the ten largest hold 1.1%. The sequenced sample was peripheral blood. The receptors shown here come from a middle-aged man with acute or convalescent COVID-19. CDR3s include the opening cysteine and the closing phenylalanine or tryptophan. Each record gives: J gene, D gene, clone size, V gene, CDR3 DNA, CDR3 protein. The D gene is left open where the match is weak. Only part of the rows carry a size: once, few, many, or a class if the clone is expanded.

TRBJ2-7 | - | - | TRBV6-5 | TGTGCCAGCAGTTACTCGGTGCGACAGATCTCCTACGAGCAGTACTTC | CASSYSVRQISYEQYF
TRBJ1-1 | - | - | TRBV24-1 | TGTGCCACCAGTGACCCCCTCAGAACTGAAGCTTTCTTT | CATSDPLRTEAFF
TRBJ1-2 | TRBD1 | few | TRBV15 | TGTGCCACCAGCACCCCGGGACAGTCTCTTGGCTACACCTTC | CATSTPGQSLGYTF
TRBJ1-2 | - | - | TRBV5-1 | TGCGCCAGCAGCTCGGGGCCGGGGGATGGCTACACCTTC | CASSSGPGDGYTF
TRBJ2-7 | TRBD1 | - | TRBV9 | TGTGCCAGCAGCGTAGGAGGGGGCACGTACGAGCAGTACTTC | CASSVGGGTYEQYF
TRBJ1-2 | TRBD1 | - | TRBV5-6 | TGTGCCAGCAGCTTGGTTGGGGGACAGGGGAACTATGGCTACACCTTC | CASSLVGGQGNYGYTF
TRBJ2-1 | TRBD2 | - | TRBV7-2 | TGTGCCAGCAGCCCGCGCCTACTAGCGGGGGGGCTCAATGAGCAGTTCTTC | CASSPRLLAGGLNEQFF
TRBJ2-2 | - | - | TRBV11-3 | TGTGCCAGCAGCCGTTTCTCCAGGGATGGCGGGGAGCTGTTTTTT | CASSRFSRDGGELFF
TRBJ2-7 | - | - | TRBV6-5 | TGTGCCAGCGGCACCGGGACTCCGCCTTACGAGCAGTACTTC | CASGTGTPPYEQYF
TRBJ2-2 | - | once | TRBV9 | TGTGCCAGCAGCCCACAGACAGACACCACCGGGGAGCTGTTTTTT | CASSPQTDTTGELFF
TRBJ2-2 | TRBD2 | - | TRBV29-1 | TGCAGCGTTGACGACTGGGGGGAGGGCACCGGGGAGCTGTTTTTT | CSVDDWGEGTGELFF
TRBJ1-1 | TRBD1 | once | TRBV27 | TGTGCCAGCAAACTTACAGGGGACACTGAAGCTTTCTTT | CASKLTGDTEAFF
TRBJ1-2 | - | few | TRBV7-2 | TGTGCCAGCAGCCTCCGGGACTCTCGCGGCTACACCTTC | CASSLRDSRGYTF
TRBJ2-7 | - | - | TRBV11-2 | TGTGCCAGCAGCTGGACAGACAGCGAGCAGTACTTC | CASSWTDSEQYF
TRBJ2-5 | TRBD1 | - | TRBV13 | TGTGCCAGCAGCTTAGTGACAGGGGGATCCCAAGAGACCCAGTACTTC | CASSLVTGGSQETQYF
TRBJ2-7 | TRBD1 | - | TRBV11-2 | TGTGCCAGCAGCTTAAGCACAGGGGGTTCCTACGAGCAGTACTTC | CASSLSTGGSYEQYF
TRBJ1-1 | - | - | TRBV30 | TGTGCCTGGAGTGGACCGAGGCGCACTGAAGCTTTCTTT | CAWSGPRRTEAFF
TRBJ1-1 | TRBD1 | - | TRBV7-2 | TGTGCCAGCAGCTTAACCGGGACAGTTGAAGCTTTCTTT | CASSLTGTVEAFF
TRBJ2-1 | TRBD2 | - | TRBV24-1 | TGTGCCACCAGTGATCCGGGACTAGCGGGCGCCAATGAGCAGTTCTTC | CATSDPGLAGANEQFF
TRBJ2-7 | - | - | TRBV10-2 | TGCGCCAGCATCGGGACCGCTAGCGCCAACGAGCAGTACTTC | CASIGTASANEQYF
TRBJ1-2 | - | - | TRBV3-1/TRBV3-2 | TGTGCCAGCAGCCAACCCGGGGGGGGAAAGGATGGCTACACCTTC | CASSQPGGGKDGYTF
TRBJ1-5 | TRBD1 | - | TRBV6-1 | TGTGCCAGCAGTGAAGGGGACAGTCATCAGCCCCAGCATTTT | CASSEGDSHQPQHF
TRBJ2-2 | - | - | TRBV7-2 | TGTGCCAGCAGCCCCGCCGGGGAGCTGTTTTTT | CASSPAGELFF
TRBJ1-2 | - | - | TRBV4-1 | TGCGCCAGCAGCCAAGAGCGACAGGCTAACTATGGCTACACCTTC | CASSQERQANYGYTF
TRBJ2-5 | - | - | TRBV5-4 | TGTGCCAGCAGCAGGGTCGGTTCGGGGGGCCTAGAGACCCAGTACTTC | CASSRVGSGGLETQYF
TRBJ1-1 | - | - | TRBV11-1 | TGTGCCAGCAGCTTCCCGGGAGGTACTGAAGCTTTCTTT | CASSFPGGTEAFF